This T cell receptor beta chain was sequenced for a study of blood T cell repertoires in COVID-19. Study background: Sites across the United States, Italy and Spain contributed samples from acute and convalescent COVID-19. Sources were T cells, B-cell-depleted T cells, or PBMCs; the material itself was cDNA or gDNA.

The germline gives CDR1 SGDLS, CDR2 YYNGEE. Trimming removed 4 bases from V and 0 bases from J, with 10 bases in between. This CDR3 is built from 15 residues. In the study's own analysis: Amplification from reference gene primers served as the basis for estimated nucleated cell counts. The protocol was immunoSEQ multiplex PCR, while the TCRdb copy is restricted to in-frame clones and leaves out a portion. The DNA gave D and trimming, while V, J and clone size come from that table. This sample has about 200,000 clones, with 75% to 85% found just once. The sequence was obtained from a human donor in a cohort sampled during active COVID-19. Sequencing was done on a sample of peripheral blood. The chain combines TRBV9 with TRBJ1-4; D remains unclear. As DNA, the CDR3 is TGTGCCAGCAGCTCCGGCGGAGCAACTAATGAAAAACTGTTTTTT. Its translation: CASSSGGATNEKLFF.